These 31 T cell receptor beta chains share one sample of origin, sequenced in a study of cytomegalovirus exposure and HLA in healthy donors (dated by TCRdb to about 2017). The library was prepared using the immunoSEQ multiplex PCR assay. For the multiplex PCR, a mixture combining 60 forward primers for TCR Vbeta segments and 13 reverse primers for TCR Jbeta segments was used. TCRdb mirrors the immuneACCESS table, restricted to in-frame sequences. Some clones are absent from its copies; in checked studies, under half trace to an unresolved V gene, and the reason for the others is unknown. Within this sample are some 82,000 clones, with 65% to 85% of them counted one time only. 2.4% of the sample comes from the top ten. The sequenced material came from PBMCs. Receptor source: a woman aged 45-65 years in good health and CMV-seronegative.

In its sample, this clone was seen a few times. The chain has TRBV30 and TRBJ1-1; no definite D call. Trimming pared 3 bases from V and 1 base from J, leaving 9 bases between. Germline lookup yields CDR1 GTSNPN and CDR2 SVGIG (reference sequence). There are 13 residues in the CDR3. CDR3 nucleotide sequence: TGTGCCTGGAGGGTGACAAAGAACACTGAAGCTTTCTTT. This codes for CAWRVTKNTEAFF.

The chain carries TRBV19 and TRBJ2-7, with D uncertain. This CDR3 has 14 amino acids. Deletions cut 1 base from V and 3 bases from J, with 10 bases between. Germline CDR1 LNHDA, CDR2 SQIVND (reference sequence). CDR3 sequence (DNA): TGTGCCAGTAGTATAGTCGCAGCGAACTACGAGCAGTACTTC. Translating gives CASSIVAANYEQYF.

V gene TRBV28 combines with J gene TRBJ2-7, with 7 bases aligning to TRBD2. The CDR3 loop spans 12 amino acids. Trimming took 6 bases from V and 3 from J; bases not matched to a gene: 2. Germline loops: CDR1 MDHEN, CDR2 SYDVKM. The DNA for the CDR3 is TGTGCCAGCAGGACTAGCCGCTACGAGCAGTACTTC. Its translation: CASRTSRYEQYF.

The rearrangement uses TRBV29-1 and TRBJ1-2, with 7 bases matching TRBD1. Germline lookup yields CDR1 SQVTM and CDR2 ANQGSEA. J gave up 0 bases and V 6 bases, and 7 bases lay outside the gene matches. The CDR3 contains 14 residues. CDR3 residues: CSVSPGQPNYGYTF. DNA of the CDR3: TGCAGCGTGTCCCCGGGACAGCCTAACTATGGCTACACCTTC.

The chain uses TRBV7-3 and TRBJ2-2; D not certain. Germline V gene lookup returns CDR1 SGHTA and CDR2 FQGTGA. The CDR3 totals 12 residues. Trimming shortened V by 2 bases and J by 5 bases, and 3 bases separated the two germline ends. The CDR3 DNA sequence: TGTGCCAGCAGCTTAGAGACCGGGGAGCTGTTTTTT. This translates into CASSLETGELFF.

The J gene is TRBJ2-1, the V gene TRBV7-2; D perhaps matches TRBD2 (5 bases). Germline lookup yields CDR1 SGHTA and CDR2 FQGNSA. Trimming stripped 5 bases from V and 3 bases from J, with 14 bases between. The CDR3 contains 15 residues. The CDR3 DNA sequence: TGTGCCAGCAGCGCCGACTATGCAATCTACAATGAGCAGTTCTTC. As protein: CASSADYAIYNEQFF.

This sequence joins TRBV6-5 and TRBJ2-5, with TRBD1 identical over 7 bases. V was clipped by 6 bases and J by 1 base; unmatched bases: 5. Germline CDR1 reads MNHEY; CDR2 reads SVGAGI. The CDR3 totals 14 residues. The CDR3 is CASRPWTGQETQYF. In DNA, the CDR3 is TGTGCCAGCAGGCCATGGACAGGCCAAGAGACCCAGTACTTC.

In this sample, this clone turned up once. The rearrangement links TRBV4-2 to TRBJ2-4, with TRBD2 as a possible D gene (5 bases). The CDR3 runs to 12 residues. Germline V gene lookup returns CDR1 LGHNA and CDR2 YNFKEQ. V lost 4 bases and J lost 8, with 9 bases in between. The CDR3 sequence: CASSLSGDIQYF. The CDR3 nucleotides are TGTGCCAGCAGCCTTTCCGGGGACATTCAGTACTTC.

The chain links TRBV30 to TRBJ1-1, with TRBD1 as a possible D gene (6 bases). The V gene's germline CDR1 is GTSNPN and CDR2 SVGIG (reference sequence). The CDR3 sequence is 13 residues long. V was trimmed by 6 bases and J by 5 bases, leaving 16 bases between them. The CDR3 DNA reads TGTGCCTGCAAAACAGGGTTTAAGACTGAAGCTTTCTTT. It codes for CACKTGFKTEAFF.

A word on this clone: Other DNA sequences in this specimen translate into the identical CDR3. The V and J genes are TRBV6-1 and TRBJ1-1; D ambiguous. V shed 6 bases and J shed 2 bases, with 10 bases lying between them. This CDR3 is built from 13 residues. CDR1 is MNHNS, CDR2 SASEGT, per germline. The DNA of the CDR3 is TGTGCCAGCAGAGACTTTCGTAACACTGAAGCTTTCTTT. Protein product: CASRDFRNTEAFF.

The rearrangement joins TRBV25-1 to TRBJ1-1; D call uncertain. Trimming pared 1 base from V and 6 bases from J, leaving 12 bases between. From germline, CDR1 is MGHDK and CDR2 SYGVNS. This CDR3 contains 14 residues. The CDR3 DNA follows: TGTGCCAGCAGTGAATGGAGGGATAGCGCTGAAGCTTTCTTT. Its translation is CASSEWRDSAEAFF.

V and J are TRBV9 and TRBJ2-3; D perhaps matches TRBD2 (5 bases). The CDR3 contains 16 residues. Trimming shortened V by 0 bases and J by 0 bases, and 11 bases separated the two germline ends. The germline V gene has CDR1 SGDLS and CDR2 YYNGEE. CDR3 sequence (DNA): TGTGCCAGCAGCGTAGGCGAGGGCTCCAGCACAGATACGCAGTATTTT. Amino acids: CASSVGEGSSTDTQYF.

The chain links TRBV7-9 to TRBJ2-2, with 8 bases fitting TRBD1. Germline loops: CDR1 SEHNR, CDR2 FQNEAQ (reference sequence). The CDR3 runs to 14 residues. V gave up 3 bases and J gave up 6 bases; unmatched junction bases: 3. CDR3 residues: CASSFSGGPGELFF. The DNA for the CDR3 is TGTGCCAGCAGCTTTTCAGGGGGCCCCGGGGAGCTGTTTTTT.

The rearrangement joins TRBV29-1 to TRBJ2-2; TRBD2 might be the D (7 bases). In germline, CDR1 is SQVTM, CDR2 ANQGSEA. This CDR3 contains 14 residues. V was cut by 7 bases and J by 5 bases, with 17 bases left in between. CDR3 DNA: TGCAGCGCCTTGGAGGGGGGGCGAACCGGGGAGCTGTTTTTT. Its translation is CSALEGGRTGELFF.

This chain joins TRBV4-3 and TRBJ2-2; D is unclear. Trimming took off 1 base at V and 8 bases at J, with 11 bases between the two ends. This CDR3 region has 14 residues. The V gene's germline CDR1 is LGHNA and CDR2 YSLEER. CDR3 amino acids: CASSQVQFTGELFF. CDR3 nucleotides: TGCGCCAGCAGCCAAGTACAGTTCACGGGGGAGCTGTTTTTT.

This clone was observed a handful of times. The chain recombines TRBV10-2 with TRBJ2-5, with TRBD2 matching 7 bases. The trim removed 2 bases at V and 1 base at J, leaving 4 bases unmatched. The CDR3 runs to 15 residues. The germline V gene has CDR1 WSHSY and CDR2 SAAADI. As DNA, the CDR3 is TGCGCCAGCAGTGAGCCGGCTAGCGGCCAAGAGACCCAGTACTTC. This sequence encodes CASSEPASGQETQYF.

The chain employs TRBV20-1 and TRBJ2-1; no clear D gene. The germline V gene has CDR1 DFQATT and CDR2 SNEGSKA (reference sequence). The V and J ends lost 6 bases and 9 bases respectively, with 12 bases between them. The CDR3 runs to 11 residues. CDR3 loop: CSAKTTSEQFF. Here the CDR3 DNA reads TGCAGTGCAAAAACTACGTCTGAGCAGTTCTTC.

This clone was observed a few times. The chain employs TRBV6-6 and TRBJ1-5, with 7 bases matching TRBD1. Germline assignment: CDR1 MNHNY and CDR2 SVGAGI (reference sequence). The trim removed 6 bases at V and 4 bases at J, leaving 6 bases unmatched. The CDR3 length is 14 residues. CDR3 in amino acids: CASRHRGPNQPQHF. Here the CDR3 DNA reads TGTGCCAGCAGGCACAGGGGCCCTAATCAGCCCCAGCATTTT.

The chain is built from TRBV28 and TRBJ1-1, with a tentative D call TRBD1 (5 bases). Germline V lookup: CDR1 MDHEN, CDR2 SYDVKM. This CDR3 contains 14 residues. The V end was cut by 5 bases, the J end by 7 bases, with 17 bases between. CDR3 DNA sequence: TGTGCCAGCAGTCCCAGGGCCCTTCAGGGTGAAGCTTTCTTT. Translating it yields CASSPRALQGEAFF.

The chain uses TRBV10-2 and TRBJ2-1; 7 nucleotides align to TRBD2. The junction had 8 bases not matched to a gene; V was cut back by 6 bases and J by 3 bases. Germline V gene data show CDR1 as WSHSY and CDR2 as SAAADI. The CDR3 has 15 residues. The CDR3 protein is CASRDLAENYNEQFF. In nucleotides, the CDR3 is TGCGCCAGCAGGGATCTAGCGGAAAACTACAATGAGCAGTTCTTC.

J is TRBJ1-5 and V is TRBV6-1, with 9 positions matching TRBD1. Germline lookup yields CDR1 MNHNS and CDR2 SASEGT. V lost 0 bases, J lost 6 bases, and 3 bases stayed unmatched. The CDR3 runs 15 residues. This CDR3 reads CASSEAQGAGQPQHF. The CDR3 DNA reads TGTGCCAGCAGTGAAGCACAGGGGGCTGGTCAGCCCCAGCATTTT.

The chain joins TRBV5-3 to TRBJ1-2; D possibly corresponds to TRBD1 (6 bases). TRBV5-3 belongs to the ORF category, with a function that is uncertain. Deletions cut 4 bases from V and 2 bases from J, with 15 bases between. The CDR3 has 15 residues. The CDR3 loop is CARSIRQERNYGYTF. The CDR3 nucleotides are TGTGCCAGAAGCATCCGACAGGAGCGAAACTATGGCTACACCTTC.

The chain couples TRBV7-2 to TRBJ2-2, with D possibly TRBD1 on 6 matching bases. Trimming pared 6 bases from V and 6 bases from J, leaving 14 bases between. CDR3 size: 14 residues. The V gene's germline CDR1 is SGHTA and CDR2 FQGNSA. The CDR3 here is CASRVQGRSGELFF. The CDR3 region has the DNA TGTGCCAGCAGAGTACAGGGAAGGTCCGGGGAGCTGTTTTTT.

This clone showed up just once. The genes are TRBV2 and TRBJ2-1; 9 bases agree with TRBD2. Trimming cost V 6 bases and J 7 bases; bases outside gene matches: 16. The CDR3 is 17 residues long. Germline CDR1 SNHLY, CDR2 FYNNEI. CDR3 residues: CASRGGGGGGAANEQFF. The CDR3 coding sequence is TGTGCCAGCAGGGGAGGTGGGGGCGGGGGGGCCGCGAATGAGCAGTTCTTC.

The chain's CDR3 is CASSYDASSGYEQYF. CDR3 in DNA: TGTGCCAGCAGTTACGACGCGAGTTCAGGTTACGAGCAGTACTTC. The chain employs TRBV6-6 and TRBJ2-7, with no clear D. The CDR3 contains 15 residues. Germline values: CDR1 MNHNY, CDR2 SVGAGI (reference sequence). Trimming took 2 bases from V and 4 from J, leaving 15 bases between them.

The V call is TRBV9, the J call TRBJ2-1, with TRBD1 as a possible D gene (5 bases). The CDR3 consists of 10 residues. Trimming pared 3 bases from V and 10 bases from J, leaving 5 bases between. Germline V gene lookup returns CDR1 SGDLS and CDR2 YYNGEE. DNA of the CDR3: TGTGCCAGCAGCGGGACAGAGCAGTTCTTC. Protein: CASSGTEQFF.

This sequence joins TRBV9 and TRBJ2-5; D might be TRBD2 (5 bases). V was trimmed by 0 bases and J by 5 bases, leaving 11 bases between them. The CDR3 loop spans 14 amino acids. The germline V gene encodes CDR1 SGDLS and CDR2 YYNGEE. CDR3 in amino acids: CASSVGRERETQYF. In nucleotides, the CDR3 is TGTGCCAGCAGCGTAGGAAGGGAGAGGGAGACCCAGTACTTC.

The sample holds one count of this clone. The chain carries TRBV4-2 and TRBJ2-2, with 11 bases identical to TRBD2. The CDR3 extends over 19 amino acids. V lost 0 bases and J lost 4; bases outside the gene matches: 10. The germline V gene encodes CDR1 LGHNA and CDR2 YNFKEQ. This CDR3 is CASSQENLAGGIGTGELFF. The CDR3 DNA reads TGTGCCAGCAGCCAAGAAAATTTAGCGGGAGGGATAGGCACCGGGGAGCTGTTTTTT.

This clone showed up just a few times. This chain uses TRBV6-1 with TRBJ1-1; 9 bases match TRBD1. Losses at the gene ends were 7 bases for V and 3 bases for J; bases not matched to a gene: 6. CDR1 MNHNS and CDR2 SASEGT come from the germline V gene. CDR3 length: 14 residues. The CDR3 sequence: CASTMDRGDTEAFF. The CDR3 bases are TGTGCCAGCACCATGGACAGGGGTGACACTGAAGCTTTCTTT.

V and J are TRBV7-9 and TRBJ2-5, with 7 bases fitting TRBD1. Judging by the DNA end, TRBJ2-7 fits better; the J call may be wrong. CDR1 and CDR2 from the germline V gene are SEHNR and FQNEAQ (reference sequence). The CDR3 sequence is 16 residues long. CDR3 residues: CASSGRDSQDSYEQYF. The CDR3 nucleotides are TGTGCCAGCAGCGGAAGGGACAGCCAAGACTCCTACGAGCAGTACTTC.

This clone appeared once. The chain combines TRBV28 with TRBJ1-1; D is uncertain. Between the trimmed V and J ends, which lost 6 bases and 1 base, there was a span of 15 bases. Germline CDR1 is MDHEN and CDR2 is SYDVKM. CDR3 length equals 15 residues. CDR3 residues: CASSLFSHWNTEAFF. DNA for the CDR3: TGTGCCAGCAGCCTCTTTTCCCACTGGAACACTGAAGCTTTCTTT.